Following are 14 T cell receptor beta chains from one sample sequenced in a study of T cell changes during pregnancy in multiple sclerosis. Assay used: immunoSEQ multiplex PCR; TCRdb lists only in-frame clones, some missing. Of about 50,000 clones in the sample, 94% were seen once. The sample here was CD8+ T cells from peripheral blood mononuclear cells, taken in the first trimester of pregnancy. The receptor set was obtained from a female donor with multiple sclerosis, enrolled in a pregnancy study.

This clone was picked up one time. The gene calls are TRBV19 and TRBJ2-7; D is ambiguous. From germline, CDR1 is LNHDA and CDR2 SQIVND (reference sequence). The CDR3 is 13 amino acids. V was trimmed by 3 bases and J by 4 bases, leaving 10 bases between them. The CDR3 DNA reads as TGTGCCAGTAGTATTATGCAGTCTTACGAGCAGTACTTC. It yields the protein CASSIMQSYEQYF.

This rearrangement joins TRBV25-1 to TRBJ2-1; TRBD2 aligns across 12 bases. The J segment lost 8 bases and the V segment lost 5 bases, leaving 13 bases of the junction unmatched. This CDR3 has 17 residues. Germline CDR1 MGHDK, CDR2 SYGVNS. The CDR3 reads CASSSGASGRVWYEQFF. As DNA, the CDR3 is TGTGCCAGCAGTTCTGGGGCTAGCGGGAGGGTTTGGTATGAGCAGTTCTTC.

This clone came up once. The J gene is TRBJ2-5, the V gene TRBV10-1; D is unclear. The CDR3 contains 14 residues. V was cut by 2 bases and J by 0 bases, with 7 bases left in between. The V gene's germline CDR1 is WNHNN and CDR2 SYGVQD (reference sequence). CDR3 loop: CASSEAADQETQYF. CDR3 sequence (DNA): TGCGCCAGCAGTGAGGCGGCCGACCAAGAGACCCAGTACTTC.

This chain uses TRBV5-1 with TRBJ1-2; D may be TRBD1 (5 bases). The CDR3 has 13 amino acids. V lost 4 bases to trimming and J lost 4 bases, with 11 bases between them. The germline V gene has CDR1 SGHRS and CDR2 YFSETQ. The CDR3 sequence is CASSTGGLYGYTF. Written as DNA, the CDR3 is TGCGCCAGCAGCACGGGGGGACTCTATGGCTACACCTTC.

This clone came up a few times. The chain uses TRBV4-3 and TRBJ1-1; no clear D gene. Trimming pared 0 bases from V and 1 base from J, leaving 15 bases between. The CDR3 runs to 17 residues. CDR1 and CDR2 from the germline V gene are LGHNA and YSLEER. DNA for the CDR3: TGCGCCAGCAGCCAAGATAGGAGGGCACGAGGGAACACTGAAGCTTTCTTT. It encodes CASSQDRRARGNTEAFF.

This chain joins TRBV6-6 and TRBJ1-1; possibly TRBD1 for D (5 bases). CDR1 and CDR2 from the germline V gene are MNHNY and SVGAGI (reference sequence). The CDR3 length is 16 residues. V lost 2 bases, J lost 0 bases, and 13 bases lay in between. CDR3 DNA: TGTGCCAGCAGTTACCCCGGTGACAGTTTGAACACTGAAGCTTTCTTT. Protein: CASSYPGDSLNTEAFF.

The chain carries TRBV11-2 and TRBJ2-1; 9 nucleotides agree with TRBD1. The J segment lost 2 bases and the V segment lost 2 bases, leaving 4 bases of the junction unmatched. The CDR3 length is 16 residues. CDR1 and CDR2 (germline): SGHAT, FQNNGV. This CDR3 is CASSLYRGPPYNEQFF. CDR3 in DNA: TGTGCCAGCAGCTTATACAGGGGGCCCCCCTACAATGAGCAGTTCTTC.

The chain recombines TRBV28 with TRBJ2-7; the match to TRBD2 covers 10 bases. In germline, CDR1 is MDHEN, CDR2 SYDVKM. After removal of 3 bases from V and 0 bases from J, the junction contained 8 bases not matched to a gene. The CDR3 runs to 17 residues. CDR3 in DNA: TGTGCCAGCAGTTTCCCGACGTTAGCGGGAGGCTCCTACGAGCAGTACTTC. This codes for CASSFPTLAGGSYEQYF.

The chain combines TRBV27 with TRBJ2-3, with TRBD2 as a possible D gene (6 bases). V was cut by 2 bases and J by 2 bases, with 14 bases left in between. The CDR3 is 16 amino acids. CDR1 is MNHEY, CDR2 SMNVEV, per germline (reference sequence). Here the CDR3 reads CASSLTLRDFTDTQYF. The CDR3 region has the DNA TGTGCCAGCAGTTTAACTTTGCGGGATTTCACAGATACGCAGTATTTT.

The V and J genes are TRBV30 and TRBJ1-5; 7 nucleotides line up with TRBD1. V shed 2 bases and J 7 bases; nucleotides not matched to a gene: 8. The CDR3 contains 14 residues. Germline CDR1 GTSNPN, CDR2 SVGIG (reference sequence). The CDR3 protein is CAWSSQGWQQPQHF. CDR3 nucleotides: TGTGCCTGGAGTTCACAGGGGTGGCAACAGCCCCAGCATTTT.

The sample holds one count of this clone. V and J are TRBV11-3 and TRBJ1-1; the match to TRBD1 covers 11 bases. The CDR3 spans 17 residues. V lost 2 bases to trimming and J lost 3 bases; unmatched junction nucleotides: 8. Per the germline V gene, CDR1 is SGHNT and CDR2 is YENEEA. The CDR3: CASSLSWTGGLDTEAFF. The CDR3 nucleotides read TGTGCCAGCAGCTTATCTTGGACAGGGGGCTTGGACACTGAAGCTTTCTTT.

CDR3 residues: CASGGVSHEQYF. The CDR3 nucleotides are TGTGCCAGTGGGGGGGTTAGTCACGAGCAGTACTTC. The chain employs TRBV9 and TRBJ2-7; 7 bases align to TRBD2. Trimming removed 8 bases from V and 5 bases from J; junction bases left unmatched: 7. Germline V gene data show CDR1 as SGDLS and CDR2 as YYNGEE. The CDR3 totals 12 residues.

This sequence joins TRBV6-1 and TRBJ1-2, with 7 nucleotides matching TRBD1. The CDR3 has 12 residues. Trimming removed 8 bases from V and 7 bases from J; junction bases left unmatched: 7. Looked up from germline, CDR1 is MNHNS and CDR2 is SASEGT. CDR3 DNA: TGTGCCAGCCGCCCTTCAGGGGGTGGCTACACCTTC. Its translation: CASRPSGGGYTF.

The chain links TRBV14 to TRBJ2-3; 9 bases match TRBD2. The CDR3 totals 16 residues. Germline CDR1 and CDR2: SGHDN and FVKESK. V was pared by 2 bases and J by 0 bases, with 3 bases of the junction left unmatched. CDR3 amino acids: CASSQLAGASTDTQYF. CDR3 sequence (DNA): TGTGCCAGCAGCCAATTAGCGGGGGCCAGCACAGATACGCAGTATTTT.